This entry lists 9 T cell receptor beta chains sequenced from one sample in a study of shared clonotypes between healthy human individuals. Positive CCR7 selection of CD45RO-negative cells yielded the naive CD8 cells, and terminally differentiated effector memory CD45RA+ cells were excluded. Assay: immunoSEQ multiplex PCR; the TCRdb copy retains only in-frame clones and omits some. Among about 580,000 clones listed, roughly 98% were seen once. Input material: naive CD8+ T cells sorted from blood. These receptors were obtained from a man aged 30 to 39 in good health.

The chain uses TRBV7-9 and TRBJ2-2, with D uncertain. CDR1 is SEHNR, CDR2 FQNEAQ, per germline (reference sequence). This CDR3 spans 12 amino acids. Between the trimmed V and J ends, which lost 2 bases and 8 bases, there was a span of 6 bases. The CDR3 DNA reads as TGTGCCAGCAGCTTATTGAATGGGGAGCTGTTTTTT. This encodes CASSLLNGELFF.

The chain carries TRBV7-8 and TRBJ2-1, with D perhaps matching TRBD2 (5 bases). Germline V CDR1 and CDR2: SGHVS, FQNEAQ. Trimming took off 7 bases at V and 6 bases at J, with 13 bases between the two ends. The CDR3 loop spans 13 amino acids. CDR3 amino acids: CASTPGSPNEQFF. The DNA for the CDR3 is TGTGCCAGCACCCCGGGAAGTCCCAATGAGCAGTTCTTC.

For the CDR3, the DNA is TGCGCCAGCAGCCACTTAGCCGGGGAGCTGTTTTTT. Protein product: CASSHLAGELFF. The chain combines TRBV4-1 with TRBJ2-2, with unresolved D. This CDR3 has 12 amino acids. Per germline, CDR1 MGHRA and CDR2 YSYEKL. Trimming took off 3 bases at V and 6 bases at J, with 5 bases between the two ends.

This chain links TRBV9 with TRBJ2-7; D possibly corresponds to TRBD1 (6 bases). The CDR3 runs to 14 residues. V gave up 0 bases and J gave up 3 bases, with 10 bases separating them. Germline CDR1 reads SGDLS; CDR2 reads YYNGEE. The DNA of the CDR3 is TGTGCCAGCAGCGTAGAGGCAGGGGACTACGAGCAGTACTTC. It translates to CASSVEAGDYEQYF.

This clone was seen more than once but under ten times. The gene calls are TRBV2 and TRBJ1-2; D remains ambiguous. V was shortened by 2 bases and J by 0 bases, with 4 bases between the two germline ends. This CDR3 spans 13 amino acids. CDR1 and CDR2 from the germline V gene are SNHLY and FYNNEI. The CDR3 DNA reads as TGTGCCAGCAGTGAACCGGCTAACTATGGCTACACCTTC. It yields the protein CASSEPANYGYTF.

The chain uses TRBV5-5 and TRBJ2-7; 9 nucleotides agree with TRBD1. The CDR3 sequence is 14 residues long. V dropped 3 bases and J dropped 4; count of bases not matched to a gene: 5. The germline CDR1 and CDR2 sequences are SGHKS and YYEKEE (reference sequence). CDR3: CASSSGTGMYEQYF. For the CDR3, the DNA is TGTGCCAGCAGCTCGGGGACAGGGATGTACGAGCAGTACTTC.

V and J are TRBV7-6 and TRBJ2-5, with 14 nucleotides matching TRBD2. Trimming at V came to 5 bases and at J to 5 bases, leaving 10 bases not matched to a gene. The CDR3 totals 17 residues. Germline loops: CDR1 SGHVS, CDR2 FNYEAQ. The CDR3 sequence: CASSPRLAGGMGETQYF. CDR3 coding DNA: TGTGCCAGCAGCCCGCGACTAGCGGGGGGGATGGGGGAGACCCAGTACTTC.

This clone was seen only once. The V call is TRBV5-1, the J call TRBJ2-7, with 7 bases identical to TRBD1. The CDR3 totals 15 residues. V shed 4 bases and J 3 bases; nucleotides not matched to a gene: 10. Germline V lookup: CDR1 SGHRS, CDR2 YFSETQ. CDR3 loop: CASSHQTGTNYEQYF. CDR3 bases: TGCGCCAGCAGCCACCAGACAGGGACCAACTACGAGCAGTACTTC.

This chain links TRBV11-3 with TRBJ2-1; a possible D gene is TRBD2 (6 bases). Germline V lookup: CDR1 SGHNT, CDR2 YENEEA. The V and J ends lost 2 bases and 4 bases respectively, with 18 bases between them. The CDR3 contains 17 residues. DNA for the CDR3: TGTGCCAGCAGCTTAAGGGGTTCCGGGAGTCGGTACAATGAGCAGTTCTTC. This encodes CASSLRGSGSRYNEQFF.